This T cell receptor (beta chain) was profiled in a study of regulatory T cells. Amplification used 52 TRBV primers and 13 TRBJ primers. Produced via immunoSEQ multiplex PCR; TCRdb's table is partial and in-frame only. The data contain about 17,000 clones, about 92% of them singletons. Study-wide findings and caveats: Skewed V and J usage and few unique V-J pairs marked patient repertoires, most in Tregs.

About this clone: What it binds is not known.

The CDR3 length is 15 residues. The V gene's germline CDR1 is MNHEY and CDR2 SMNVEV (reference sequence). V lost 5 bases to trimming and J lost 7 bases; unmatched junction nucleotides: 7. Sequencing was done on a sample of CD8+ T cells sorted from blood. V gene TRBV27 combines with J gene TRBJ2-1; 11 bases match TRBD2. The TCR sequence derives from a person aged 18-35 years with CD3G deficiency. The CDR3 reads CASSPSSGRLNEQFF. DNA of the CDR3: TGTGCCAGCAGTCCTTCTAGCGGGAGGTTAAATGAGCAGTTCTTC.